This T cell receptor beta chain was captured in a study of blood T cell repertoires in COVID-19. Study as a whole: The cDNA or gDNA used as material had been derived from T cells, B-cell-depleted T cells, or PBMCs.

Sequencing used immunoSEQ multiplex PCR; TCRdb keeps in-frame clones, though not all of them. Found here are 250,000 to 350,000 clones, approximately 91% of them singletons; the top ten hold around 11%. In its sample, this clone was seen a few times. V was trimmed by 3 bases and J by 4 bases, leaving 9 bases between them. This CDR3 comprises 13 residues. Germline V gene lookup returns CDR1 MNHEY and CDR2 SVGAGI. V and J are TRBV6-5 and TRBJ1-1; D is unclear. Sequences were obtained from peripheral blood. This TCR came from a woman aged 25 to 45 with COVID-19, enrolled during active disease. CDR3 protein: CASSYSEGTEAFF. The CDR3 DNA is TGTGCCAGCAGTTATTCCGAGGGCACTGAAGCTTTCTTT.